The 5 T cell receptor beta chains below come from one sample, sequenced in a study of blood T cell repertoires in COVID-19. The repertoire was sequenced with immunoSEQ multiplex PCR; TCRdb's copy has only in-frame clones and lacks some. The data show 25,000 or so clones, 83% seen once. The sequencing sample was made of peripheral blood. Receptors originate from a man between 65 and 80 years old with active COVID-19.

The chain has TRBV24-1 and TRBJ2-1; 11 bases line up with TRBD2. The CDR3 runs 16 residues. The V gene's germline CDR1 is KGHDR and CDR2 SFDVKD. With V trimmed by 3 bases and J by 10 bases, 10 bases remained unmatched. The CDR3 loop reads CATSDAAQLAGDEQFF. In DNA form, the CDR3 reads TGTGCCACCAGTGATGCAGCACAACTAGCGGGAGACGAGCAGTTCTTC.

The count of this clone is one. J is TRBJ2-5 and V is TRBV7-6; 7 positions agree with TRBD1. From germline, CDR1 is SGHVS and CDR2 FNYEAQ. The junction had 3 bases not matched to a gene; V was cut back by 1 base and J by 4 bases. The CDR3 length is 14 residues. The CDR3: CASSLGHRGETQYF. The CDR3 DNA reads TGTGCCAGCAGCTTAGGCCACAGGGGAGAGACCCAGTACTTC. Supplemented by reference TRBV7-6 and TRBJ2-5, the full variable domain reads GAGVSQSPRYKVTKRGQDVALRCDPISGHVSLYWYRQALGQGPEFLTYFNYEAQQDKSGLPNDRFSAERPEGSISTLTIQRTEQRDSAMYRCASSLGHRGETQYFGPGTRLLVL.

The rearrangement uses TRBV5-1 and TRBJ2-1, with 10 bases aligning to TRBD2. This CDR3 region has 16 residues. CDR1 is SGHRS and CDR2 is YFSETQ in the germline V gene. J was trimmed by 4 bases and V by 2 bases; bases with no gene match: 6. The CDR3 protein is CASSFGLAGAYNEQFF. DNA for the CDR3: TGCGCCAGCAGCTTCGGTCTAGCGGGAGCGTACAATGAGCAGTTCTTC. The full variable domain, completed using reference TRBV5-1 and TRBJ2-1, is KAGVTQTPRYLIKTRGQQVTLSCSPISGHRSVSWYQQTPGQGLQFLFEYFSETQRNKGNFPGRFSGRQFSNSRSEMNVSTLELGDSALYLCASSFGLAGAYNEQFFGPGTRLTVL.

The CDR3 reads CASSIQGREQYF. As DNA, the CDR3 is TGTGCCAGCAGCATACAGGGGCGCGAGCAGTACTTC. The chain employs TRBV28 and TRBJ2-7; 7 bases match TRBD1. CDR1 MDHEN and CDR2 SYDVKM come from the germline V gene. CDR3 length: 12 residues. Trimming cost V 6 bases and J 6 bases; bases outside gene matches: 5.

This CDR3 is CASSVEGRATDTQYF. The CDR3 nucleotides are TGTGCCAGCAGCGTAGAAGGCAGGGCCACAGATACGCAGTATTTT. V usage is TRBV9 and J usage is TRBJ2-3; tentative D call: TRBD1 (5 bases). Germline CDR1 SGDLS, CDR2 YYNGEE. This CDR3 spans 15 amino acids. Trimming cost V 0 bases and J 2 bases, with 10 bases left between them.